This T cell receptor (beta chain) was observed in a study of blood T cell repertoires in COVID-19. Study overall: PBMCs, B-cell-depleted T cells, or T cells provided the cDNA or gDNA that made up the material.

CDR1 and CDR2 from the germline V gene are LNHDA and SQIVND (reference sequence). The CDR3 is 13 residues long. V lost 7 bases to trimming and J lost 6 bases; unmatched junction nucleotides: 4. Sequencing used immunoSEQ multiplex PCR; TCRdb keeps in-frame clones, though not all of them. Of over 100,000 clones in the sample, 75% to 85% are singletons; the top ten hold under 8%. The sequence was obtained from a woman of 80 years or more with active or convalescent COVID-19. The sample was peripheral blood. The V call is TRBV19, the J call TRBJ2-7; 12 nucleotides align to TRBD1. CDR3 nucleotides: TGTGCCAGTAAGGGACAGGGGGCAGGCGAGCAGTACTTC. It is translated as CASKGQGAGEQYF. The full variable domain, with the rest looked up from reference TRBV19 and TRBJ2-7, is DGGITQSPKYLFRKEGQNVTLSCEQNLNHDAMYWYRQDPGQGLRLIYYSQIVNDFQKGDIAEGYSVSREKKESFPLTVTSAQKNPTAFYLCASKGQGAGEQYFGPGTRLTVT.